This TCR beta chain originates from a study of blood T cells in healthy people across ages. This clonotype occurred a few times. Antigen specificity is unknown. Through a sample-barcoded 5' primer and a J-beta primer mix, a second PCR was run for roughly 7 to 11 cycles. Every single cDNA molecule received a tag from a template-switch adaptor with 12 random nucleotides. TCRdb re-analysed the 5' RACE reads in MiXCR, keeping a single row per CDR3 protein. The table records about 720,000 distinct CDR3 sequences, 20% to 25% of them present only once. Germline assignment: CDR1 DFQATT and CDR2 SNEGSKA (reference sequence). This CDR3 is 15 amino acids long. V was pared by 5 bases and J by 5 bases, with 7 bases of the junction left unmatched. Overall study results and limits: Conclusively comparing naive with antigen-experienced cells was impossible with unsorted PBMCs.

Every donor contributed roughly 10 milliliters of peripheral blood by blood draw. Isolation per sample recovered at least 6 million PBMCs. The J gene is TRBJ2-3, the V gene TRBV20-1; TRBD2 matches 13 bases. This clonotype was obtained from a man in his 70s in good health. The sample comprised blood. The CDR3 nucleotides are TGCAGTGCTCGGACTAGCGGGAGAGGGAGAGATACGCAGTATTTT. Its protein product is CSARTSGRGRDTQYF.